These 22 T cell receptor beta chains were sequenced from one sample in a study of low-dose radiotherapy and immunotherapy resistance in tumors. Both TCRalpha and TCRbeta chains were reverse transcribed with V-gene-specific primers. Using a constant-region primer together with a V-primer adapter, TCRs were subjected to about 20 PCR cycles of amplification. One entry per CDR3 protein results from TCRdb running MiXCR on the reads. Found here are tens of thousands of distinct CDR3 sequences, 26% of them singletons; the top ten hold roughly 6.5%. Time point of the sample: before trial treatment. The sequences come from PBMCs, collected before treatment. The receptor source for this set is a male donor with rectosigmoid adenocarcinoma.

The table lists this clonotype with many counts. An end of the junction does not agree with germline; a read error may underlie this. The chain uses TRBV20-1 and TRBJ2-3; D might be TRBD1 or TRBD2, each matching 6 bases. There are 16 residues in the CDR3. Germline CDR1 is DFQATT and CDR2 is SNEGSKA (reference sequence). CDR3 amino acids: CSAREGGVFGTDTQYF. In DNA, the CDR3 is TGCAGTGCTCGAGAGGGGGGCGTCTTCGGCACAGATACGCAGTATTTT.

Only a few counts were recorded for this clonotype. This chain joins TRBV27 and TRBJ2-7, with 10 bases lining up with TRBD1. Germline lookup yields CDR1 MNHEY and CDR2 SMNVEV (reference sequence). The CDR3 has 15 residues. With 2 bases clipped from V and 2 bases from J, the junction kept 3 bases outside the gene matches. The CDR3 DNA is TGTGCCAGCAGTTTACGGGGACAGGGGACCTACGAGCAGTACTTC. It yields the protein CASSLRGQGTYEQYF.

V and J are TRBV4-2 and TRBJ2-7; D ambiguous. Germline loops: CDR1 LGHNA, CDR2 YNFKEQ. The CDR3 length is 15 residues. The V and J ends lost 0 bases and 1 base respectively, with 10 bases between them. This chain's CDR3 is CASSQDRVGSYEQYF. The CDR3, as DNA: TGTGCCAGCAGCCAAGATCGGGTAGGGTCCTACGAGCAGTACTTC.

This clonotype came up many times. This sequence joins TRBV9 and TRBJ2-7; D is possibly TRBD1 (7 bases). The CDR3 totals 14 residues. V lost 2 bases and J lost 3, with 12 bases in between. The germline V gene encodes CDR1 SGDLS and CDR2 YYNGEE. CDR3 bases: TGTGCCAGCAGCGTGGCAGGGGGGTTCTACGAGCAGTACTTC. It codes for CASSVAGGFYEQYF.

This clonotype was recorded many times. The J gene is TRBJ2-6, the V gene TRBV11-2, with D possibly being TRBD1 (5 bases). V was pared by 6 bases and J by 4 bases, with 19 bases between. The CDR3 has 17 residues. Germline lookup yields CDR1 SGHAT and CDR2 FQNNGV. CDR3 residues: CASRHWGRRSGANVLTF. Here the CDR3 DNA reads TGTGCCAGCAGACACTGGGGCCGGCGGTCCGGGGCCAACGTCCTGACTTTC.

This clonotype was detected ten times or more. The rearrangement uses TRBV6-5 and TRBJ1-5, with 9 bases lining up with TRBD1. This CDR3 region has 15 residues. The trim removed 2 bases at V and 6 bases at J, leaving 5 bases unmatched. Per germline, CDR1 MNHEY and CDR2 SVGAGI. The CDR3 DNA is TGTGCCAGCAGTTACGGGGACAGGGTGGGTCAGCCCCAGCATTTT. This sequence encodes CASSYGDRVGQPQHF.

This clonotype was picked up many times. V and J are TRBV5-6 and TRBJ2-5, with 7 bases that match TRBD2. J gave up 2 bases and V 3 bases, and 1 base lay outside the gene matches. Germline CDR1 and CDR2: SGHDT and YYEEEE. This CDR3 comprises 13 residues. The CDR3 nucleotides read TGTGCCAGCAGCTCGGGACTACAAGAGACCCAGTACTTC. Amino acids: CASSSGLQETQYF.

There are many counts of this clonotype. CDR3 sequence: CATSLAEVDNEQFF. As DNA, the CDR3 is TGTGCCACCTCTTTAGCCGAAGTTGACAATGAGCAGTTCTTC. J is TRBJ2-1 and V is TRBV10-3; D is unclear. The ends were cut back, 10 bases at V and 5 bases at J, with 18 bases in the middle. The CDR3 consists of 14 residues. Germline V gene lookup returns CDR1 ENHRY and CDR2 SYGVKD.

This rearrangement joins TRBV18 to TRBJ1-2; maybe TRBD1 (5 bases). V was pared by 6 bases and J by 3 bases, with 11 bases between. This CDR3 is 13 amino acids long. The germline V gene encodes CDR1 KGHSH and CDR2 LQKENI. CDR3 residues: CASSAGLDYGYTF. The CDR3 DNA follows: TGTGCCAGCTCGGCGGGGCTCGACTATGGCTACACCTTC.

This clonotype has just a few counts. The rearrangement joins TRBV5-4 to TRBJ1-2; 9 nucleotides agree with TRBD1. CDR1 and CDR2 from the germline V gene are SGHNT and YYREEE (reference sequence). The CDR3 runs 14 residues. V lost 4 bases and J lost 4; bases outside the gene matches: 5. In DNA form, the CDR3 reads TGTGCCAGCAGCCGACAGGGGGGGAGCTATGGCTACACCTTC. Its protein product is CASSRQGGSYGYTF.

The chain links TRBV12-3 or TRBV12-4 to TRBJ2-1, with D possibly being TRBD1 (5 bases). V lost 6 bases and J 7 bases, leaving 13 bases between the germline ends. This CDR3 is built from 13 residues. CDR3 nucleotide sequence: TGTGCCAGCAGCTTTAACAGGTGGAATGAGCAGTTCTTC. It codes for CASSFNRWNEQFF.

The CDR3 bases are TGTGCCAGCCCAGGGGGGACAGGGCAAGAGACCCAGTACTTC. The encoded protein is CASPGGTGQETQYF. The chain couples TRBV2 to TRBJ2-5; 9 positions agree with TRBD1. The junction had 6 bases not matched to a gene; V was cut back by 8 bases and J by 2 bases. Germline loops: CDR1 SNHLY, CDR2 FYNNEI. There are 14 residues in the CDR3. The full variable domain, its missing parts supplied by reference TRBV2 and TRBJ2-5, is EPEVTQTPSHQVTQMGQEVILRCVPISNHLYFYWYRQILGQKVEFLVSFYNNEISEKSEIFDDQFSVERPDGSNFTLKIRSTKLEDSAMYFCASPGGTGQETQYFGPGTRLLVL.

A word on this clonotype: A far larger clone is only one base removed, so a read error is likely. This chain joins TRBV4-2 and TRBJ2-7, with TRBD2 as a possible D gene (5 bases). The germline V gene encodes CDR1 LGHNA and CDR2 YNFKEQ. The V end was cut by 4 bases, the J end by 7 bases, with 17 bases between. This CDR3 has 14 amino acids. Here the CDR3 DNA reads TGTGCCAGCAGCCCCGAAGCGAGCGGCAATGAGCAGTACTTC. Protein product: CASSPEASGNEQYF.

At least ten counts were recorded for this clonotype. The chain combines TRBV5-1 with TRBJ1-1, with a weak D call TRBD1 (5 bases). Germline-derived CDR1 and CDR2 are SGHRS and YFSETQ. V lost 1 base and J lost 3, with 10 bases in between. CDR3 length equals 14 residues. This CDR3 reads CASSLSGGYTEAFF. As DNA, the CDR3 is TGCGCCAGCAGCTTGAGTGGGGGGTACACTGAAGCTTTCTTT.

This clonotype was recorded many times. The V and J genes are TRBV6-6 and TRBJ2-5, with unresolved D. CDR1 and CDR2 from the germline V gene are MNHNY and SVGAGI (reference sequence). The V end lost 2 bases, the J end lost 4 bases, and 8 bases lay between the germline ends. The CDR3 runs to 13 residues. The CDR3, as DNA: TGTGCCAGCAGTTACGTGGGCGCAGAGACCCAGTACTTC. Its protein product is CASSYVGAETQYF.

The genes are TRBV6-8 and TRBJ2-3; 9 bases map to TRBD2. Trimming cost V 4 bases and J 0 bases; bases outside gene matches: 5. The CDR3 has 16 amino acids. Germline V gene data show CDR1 as MNHGY and CDR2 as SAAAGT. The CDR3 DNA reads as TGTGCCAGCAGTTCGAGGGCGGGAGGGAGCACAGATACGCAGTATTTT. Protein product: CASSSRAGGSTDTQYF.

J is TRBJ2-3 and V is TRBV11-2; TRBD1 is a possible D gene (6 bases). Per the germline V gene, CDR1 is SGHAT and CDR2 is FQNNGV. The V end lost 0 bases, the J end lost 6 bases, and 13 bases lay between the germline ends. CDR3 length: 15 residues. CDR3 DNA sequence: TGTGCCAGCAGCTTAGAGGGCCGTAGGGGGGATACGCAGTATTTT. Its protein is CASSLEGRRGDTQYF.

The table lists this clonotype with many counts. The chain couples TRBV28 to TRBJ1-2, with 9 bases lining up with TRBD1. J lost 8 bases, V lost 3 bases, and 19 bases had no gene match. The CDR3 loop spans 18 amino acids. Looked up from germline, CDR1 is MDHEN and CDR2 is SYDVKM. The CDR3 DNA follows: TGTGCCAGCAGTTTTCCCCCGGGACAGGGCGGTGAGAGTCAGGGCTACACCTTC. This codes for CASSFPPGQGGESQGYTF.

This clonotype was found many times. The genes are TRBV6-6 and TRBJ1-6; 8 bases fit TRBD1. With 5 bases clipped from V and 7 bases from J, the junction kept 4 bases outside the gene matches. Germline V gene lookup returns CDR1 MNHNY and CDR2 SVGAGI (reference sequence). The CDR3 runs to 14 residues. The CDR3 reads CASSQGAGNSPLHF. In DNA form, the CDR3 reads TGTGCCAGCAGTCAGGGGGCTGGGAATTCACCCCTCCACTTT.

The rearrangement uses TRBV29-1 and TRBJ2-3; 7 nucleotides line up with TRBD2. CDR3 length equals 12 residues. The germline V gene encodes CDR1 SQVTM and CDR2 ANQGSEA. V dropped 5 bases and J dropped 5; count of bases not matched to a gene: 4. This CDR3 is CSVRIAGDTQYF. CDR3 in DNA: TGCAGCGTTCGAATAGCGGGAGATACGCAGTATTTT.

The chain uses TRBV6-8 and TRBJ2-6; D remains unclear. The CDR3 runs 16 residues. With 7 bases removed from V and 0 bases from J, the gap between germline ends came to 13 bases. The germline CDR1 and CDR2 sequences are MNHGY and SAAAGT. CDR3 sequence: CASTGQELSGANVLTF. The DNA for the CDR3 is TGTGCCAGCACAGGCCAGGAACTCTCTGGGGCCAACGTCCTGACTTTC.

On this clonotype: Because the CDR3's place on the DNA is in doubt, the DNA is left out and the CDR3 is given as listed by TCRdb. The chain recombines TRBV6-2 or TRBV6-3 with TRBJ2-2; TRBD2 is taken as the D call from the table, unchecked against the DNA. The CDR3 comprises 17 residues, both ends counted. CDR1 and CDR2 from the germline V gene are MNHEY and SVGEGT. CDR3 in amino acids: CASSLTLPSVGGELFFF.